The next 13 T cell receptor beta chains were all read from a single sample in a study of cytomegalovirus exposure and HLA in healthy donors. PCR involved 60 Vbeta and 13 Jbeta primers. Using immunoSEQ multiplex PCR, the repertoire was profiled, and TCRdb retains in-frame clones only, with some absent. The data show about 170,000 clones, with 84% seen just once and about 0.37% held by the top ten. Sequenced material: PBMCs. The receptor set was obtained from a boy aged 2-15 years in good health and CMV-seronegative.

The rearrangement joins TRBV19 to TRBJ2-7, with D perhaps TRBD1 (5 bases). V lost 2 bases, J lost 2 bases, and 19 bases lay in between. Germline V gene lookup returns CDR1 LNHDA and CDR2 SQIVND (reference sequence). The CDR3 runs to 17 residues. In DNA, the CDR3 is TGTGCCAGTAGTATATCTACAGGACGGATGATTCCCTACGAGCAGTACTTC. This codes for CASSISTGRMIPYEQYF.

This sequence joins TRBV4-1 and TRBJ2-5; the D gene is possibly TRBD2 (6 bases). Germline V gene sequence: CDR1 MGHRA, CDR2 YSYEKL. The CDR3 contains 19 residues. The V and J ends lost 0 bases and 5 bases respectively, with 25 bases between them. CDR3 nucleotide sequence: TGCGCCAGCAGCCAAGATGAAAGCAATGCGGGATTAAGGAGGGAGACCCAGTACTTC. This translates into CASSQDESNAGLRRETQYF.

The V gene is TRBV2, the J gene TRBJ2-7; 10 positions agree with TRBD2. Per germline, CDR1 SNHLY and CDR2 FYNNEI. The CDR3 extends over 16 amino acids. The trim removed 4 bases at V and 0 bases at J, leaving 6 bases unmatched. The CDR3 sequence: CASSVGLADSSYEQYF. The DNA for the CDR3 is TGTGCCAGCAGTGTTGGACTAGCGGACTCCTCCTACGAGCAGTACTTC.

This rearrangement joins TRBV15 to TRBJ2-7; TRBD2 matches at 9 bases. The CDR3 length is 17 residues. Germline V gene sequence: CDR1 LNHNV, CDR2 YYDKDF (reference sequence). Trimming at V came to 0 bases and at J to 1 base, leaving 7 bases not matched to a gene. CDR3 amino acids: CATSRDGGSGRSYEQYF. In DNA form, the CDR3 reads TGTGCCACCAGCAGAGACGGGGGGAGCGGGAGGTCCTACGAGCAGTACTTC.

V gene TRBV9 combines with J gene TRBJ2-1; no reliable D call. Germline V lookup: CDR1 SGDLS, CDR2 YYNGEE. V was pared by 2 bases and J by 4 bases, with 10 bases between. The CDR3 loop spans 14 amino acids. The CDR3 is CASSVDTLYNEQFF. CDR3 DNA sequence: TGTGCCAGCAGCGTCGACACATTATACAATGAGCAGTTCTTC.

The rearrangement joins TRBV30 to TRBJ1-3, with D tentatively TRBD1 (5 bases). The CDR3 extends over 14 amino acids. Germline values: CDR1 GTSNPN, CDR2 SVGIG (reference sequence). V lost 0 bases to trimming and J lost 4 bases, with 10 bases between them. The CDR3 reads CAWSVRGVGNTIYF. The CDR3 DNA sequence: TGTGCCTGGAGTGTACGGGGGGTGGGAAACACCATATATTTT. Combining the CDR3 with reference TRBV30 and TRBJ1-3 gives the whole variable domain SQTIHQWPATLVQPVGSPLSLECTVEGTSNPNLYWYRQAAGRGLQLLFYSVGIGQISSEVPQNLSASRPQDRQFILSSKKLLLSDSGFYLCAWSVRGVGNTIYFGEGSWLTVV.

The V gene is TRBV5-3, the J gene TRBJ2-3; D is possibly TRBD2 (5 bases). TRBV5-3 is an open reading frame, and its role is uncertain. There are 15 residues in the CDR3. V was clipped by 0 bases and J by 4 bases, with 12 bases between them. The DNA of the CDR3 is TGTGCCAGAAGCTTGGGCGGGTCCCAGGCAGATACGCAGTATTTT. Its protein product is CARSLGGSQADTQYF.

The V and J genes are TRBV6-5 and TRBJ1-2; 9 bases agree with TRBD1. This CDR3 is 14 amino acids long. Unmatched junction bases numbered 5, after V lost 2 bases and J lost 7 bases. Germline CDR1 and CDR2: MNHEY and SVGAGI. For the CDR3, the DNA is TGTGCCAGCAGTTACACCACAGGGGGCTCTGGCTACACCTTC. The encoded protein is CASSYTTGGSGYTF.

This chain joins TRBV6-5 and TRBJ1-1, with TRBD1 identical over 7 bases. V was clipped by 7 bases and J by 1 base; unmatched bases: 6. CDR1 is MNHEY, CDR2 SVGAGI, per germline. This CDR3 region has 14 residues. Written as DNA, the CDR3 is TGTGCCAGCACTATGGGGACAGAGAACACTGAAGCTTTCTTT. Its protein is CASTMGTENTEAFF.

The chain has TRBV29-1 and TRBJ1-2; D is unclear. Trimming left V 1 base short and J 1 base short, with 7 bases between. The V gene's germline CDR1 is SQVTM and CDR2 ANQGSEA. This CDR3 has 13 residues. Here the CDR3 reads CSVEARVNYGYTF. The CDR3 DNA reads TGCAGCGTTGAAGCTCGGGTTAACTATGGCTACACCTTC.

The chain joins TRBV9 to TRBJ2-1; D possibly corresponds to TRBD1 (6 bases). The CDR3 length is 17 residues. Germline V lookup: CDR1 SGDLS, CDR2 YYNGEE. The V and J ends lost 5 bases and 1 base respectively, with 19 bases between them. CDR3 in amino acids: CASSLNVGTISYNEQFF. CDR3 bases: TGTGCCAGCAGTCTTAATGTCGGGACAATATCCTACAATGAGCAGTTCTTC.

The chain recombines TRBV6-1 with TRBJ2-5; TRBD2 aligns across 7 bases. Trimming took 2 bases from V and 7 from J; bases not matched to a gene: 10. The CDR3 covers 15 residues. Germline V gene data show CDR1 as MNHNS and CDR2 as SASEGT. This chain's CDR3 is CASSERTRSPGTQYF. As DNA, the CDR3 is TGTGCCAGCAGTGAAAGGACTAGGAGTCCTGGGACCCAGTACTTC.

The J gene is TRBJ2-7, the V gene TRBV4-2; 10 bases are shared with TRBD2. V shed 1 base, J shed 2 bases, and the junction held 8 bases outside the gene matches. The CDR3 length is 17 residues. Looked up from germline, CDR1 is LGHNA and CDR2 is YNFKEQ. This CDR3 is CASSQVLAGNQAYEQYF. As DNA, the CDR3 is TGTGCCAGCAGCCAAGTACTAGCGGGAAATCAGGCCTACGAGCAGTACTTC.